The 20 T cell receptor beta chains below all came from one sample that was sequenced in a study of blood T cell repertoires in COVID-19. The method was immunoSEQ multiplex PCR; TCRdb's version includes in-frame clones alone and lacks a portion of them. The table includes 15,000 or so clones, roughly nine tenths detected once. Sequencing was done on a sample of peripheral blood. The source is a woman aged 80 or older with COVID-19, enrolled during active disease.

This clone was counted a few times. The rearrangement uses TRBV6-5 and TRBJ1-5, with D possibly matching TRBD1 (5 bases). The CDR3 extends over 15 amino acids. Germline V gives CDR1 MNHEY, CDR2 SVGAGI. V lost 5 bases, J lost 4 bases, and 15 bases lay in between. The DNA of the CDR3 is TGTGCCAGCAGTAGAGCGCAGGGCGGTAATCAGCCCCAGCATTTT. This gives the protein CASSRAQGGNQPQHF.

The CDR3 sequence: CASGTSGYEQYF. The CDR3 region has the DNA TGTGCCAGCGGGACTAGCGGCTACGAGCAGTACTTC. This chain joins TRBV2 and TRBJ2-7, with TRBD2 identical over 11 bases. The length of the CDR3 is 12 residues. The V gene's germline CDR1 is SNHLY and CDR2 FYNNEI. V dropped 8 bases and J dropped 3; count of bases not matched to a gene: 0.

The chain links TRBV4-3 to TRBJ2-2; 7 positions agree with TRBD2. This CDR3 has 14 amino acids. Germline CDR1 is LGHNA and CDR2 is YSLEER. J was trimmed by 4 bases and V by 5 bases; bases with no gene match: 4. CDR3 amino acids: CASSASGTTGELFF. CDR3 bases: TGCGCCAGCAGCGCTAGCGGAACCACCGGGGAGCTGTTTTTT.

This chain connects TRBV25-1 to TRBJ1-2, with no clear D. V was pared by 4 bases and J by 8 bases, with 8 bases between. Germline assignment: CDR1 MGHDK and CDR2 SYGVNS. This CDR3 is 11 amino acids long. CDR3 sequence (DNA): TGTGCCAGCAGTGGTTCTATGGGCTACACCTTC. This encodes CASSGSMGYTF.

The CDR3 DNA follows: TGTGCCAGCACCTACAGCGGCGACTATGGCTACACCTTC. This translates into CASTYSGDYGYTF. The chain is built from TRBV12-3 or TRBV12-4 and TRBJ1-2, with D hard to call. V was trimmed by 7 bases and J by 3 bases, leaving 12 bases between them. This CDR3 spans 13 amino acids.

The V gene is TRBV5-5, the J gene TRBJ2-1; D gene unclear. With 4 bases removed from V and 0 bases from J, the gap between germline ends came to 14 bases. CDR3 length: 16 amino acids. Germline V gene data show CDR1 as SGHKS and CDR2 as YYEKEE (reference sequence). CDR3 sequence: CASSTSSSSSYNEQFF. The DNA of the CDR3 is TGTGCCAGCAGCACCTCGTCTTCCAGCTCCTACAATGAGCAGTTCTTC.

The CDR3 loop reads CASSFTGAQPQHF. CDR3 nucleotide sequence: TGTGCCAGCAGTTTTACAGGGGCGCAGCCCCAGCATTTT. The gene calls are TRBV12-3 or TRBV12-4 and TRBJ1-5; TRBD1 agrees at 7 bases. The junction had 3 bases not matched to a gene; V was cut back by 3 bases and J by 7 bases. The CDR3 is made up of 13 amino acids.

The chain combines TRBV5-1 with TRBJ2-3; 10 nucleotides line up with TRBD1. CDR3 length equals 17 residues. The ends lost 4 bases at V and 5 bases at J; junction bases unmatched: 13. Germline CDR1 is SGHRS and CDR2 is YFSETQ. The CDR3 DNA is TGCGCCAGCAGCCCCCAGACAGGGGGCTACCAAGGAGATACGCAGTATTTT. This sequence encodes CASSPQTGGYQGDTQYF.

V gene TRBV18 combines with J gene TRBJ2-3; 11 bases map to TRBD2. The CDR3 is 17 residues long. The V and J ends lost 1 base and 2 bases, in that order; junction bases with no gene match: 5. The V gene's germline CDR1 is KGHSH and CDR2 LQKENI. The CDR3 sequence is CASSPLSSGGPTDTQYF. The CDR3, as DNA: TGTGCCAGCTCACCACTCTCTAGCGGGGGGCCCACAGATACGCAGTATTTT.

The chain combines TRBV4-2 with TRBJ1-2; no reliable D call. Germline V CDR1 and CDR2: LGHNA, YNFKEQ. V was trimmed by 4 bases and J by 1 base, leaving 13 bases between them. This CDR3 comprises 15 residues. CDR3 in DNA: TGTGCCAGCAGCCTTAACGCCGGGATTAACTATGGCTACACCTTC. Its translation is CASSLNAGINYGYTF.

The gene calls are TRBV7-8 and TRBJ1-2; TRBD1 might be the D (6 bases). Germline V gives CDR1 SGHVS, CDR2 FQNEAQ. The CDR3 covers 13 residues. V dropped 2 bases and J dropped 5 bases, with 9 bases sitting between them. CDR3 protein: CASSLQGRYGYTF. CDR3 sequence (DNA): TGTGCCAGCAGCTTACAGGGGCGTTATGGCTACACCTTC.

The chain joins TRBV11-2 to TRBJ2-2, with TRBD2 matching 10 bases. Per the germline V gene, CDR1 is SGHAT and CDR2 is FQNNGV. This CDR3 region has 17 residues. With V trimmed by 2 bases and J by 8 bases, 11 bases remained unmatched. Here the CDR3 reads CASSLLTSGIFGGELFF. The DNA of the CDR3 is TGTGCCAGCAGCTTACTCACTAGCGGGATTTTTGGTGGGGAGCTGTTTTTT.

This rearrangement joins TRBV7-2 to TRBJ2-7; 7 bases match TRBD1. Germline V gene sequence: CDR1 SGHTA, CDR2 FQGNSA. Trimming at V came to 5 bases and at J to 2 bases, leaving 9 bases not matched to a gene. This CDR3 is built from 15 residues. CDR3 region: CASSPGGGSPYEQYF. In DNA, the CDR3 is TGTGCCAGCAGCCCAGGGGGTGGGAGTCCCTACGAGCAGTACTTC.

This chain uses TRBV19 with TRBJ1-3; D is unresolved. Looked up from germline, CDR1 is LNHDA and CDR2 is SQIVND (reference sequence). V shed 4 bases and J shed 9 bases, with 13 bases lying between them. This CDR3 has 13 residues. The CDR3 DNA is TGTGCCAGTAGTACACAGACGAGCTCCACCATATATTTT. Amino acids: CASSTQTSSTIYF.

The J gene is TRBJ1-2, the V gene TRBV28, with TRBD1 as a possible D gene (5 bases). CDR3 length equals 15 residues. Trimming stripped 4 bases from V and 0 bases from J, with 12 bases between. Germline V gene data show CDR1 as MDHEN and CDR2 as SYDVKM. CDR3 residues: CASSSQGKANYGYTF. The CDR3 region has the DNA TGTGCCAGCAGTTCGCAGGGAAAAGCTAACTATGGCTACACCTTC.

The chain has TRBV18 and TRBJ1-4; TRBD1 aligns across 9 bases. J gave up 7 bases and V 6 bases, and 12 bases lay outside the gene matches. Germline CDR1 and CDR2: KGHSH and LQKENI. This CDR3 region has 16 residues. CDR3 in amino acids: CASSLLTGGGREKLFF. CDR3 sequence (DNA): TGTGCCAGCTCGCTCCTTACAGGGGGCGGGCGTGAAAAACTGTTTTTT.

CDR3 residues: CASSPFLGTDTQYF. CDR3 sequence (DNA): TGTGCCAGCTCACCATTCCTTGGCACAGATACGCAGTATTTT. V usage is TRBV18 and J usage is TRBJ2-3; D gene unclear. The germline V gene encodes CDR1 KGHSH and CDR2 LQKENI. Trimming removed 2 bases at V and 1 base at J, with 7 bases between. This CDR3 is built from 14 residues.

V is TRBV4-2 and J is TRBJ2-3, with 8 bases matching TRBD2. The germline V gene has CDR1 LGHNA and CDR2 YNFKEQ. The CDR3 extends over 16 amino acids. V was pared by 3 bases and J by 2 bases, with 7 bases of the junction left unmatched. The CDR3 DNA sequence: TGTGCCAGCAGCCAGGACCTAGCGGGCATCACAGATACGCAGTATTTT. Protein sequence: CASSQDLAGITDTQYF.

V is TRBV7-9 and J is TRBJ1-2; D might be TRBD1 (6 bases). This CDR3 has 15 residues. V lost 0 bases, J lost 2 bases, and 10 bases lay in between. Germline values: CDR1 SEHNR, CDR2 FQNEAQ (reference sequence). In nucleotides, the CDR3 is TGTGCCAGCAGCTTAGCTGGGGGCCCAAACTATGGCTACACCTTC. Protein sequence: CASSLAGGPNYGYTF.

J is TRBJ1-2 and V is TRBV15; 8 bases line up with TRBD1. The CDR3 consists of 14 residues. V lost 2 bases, J lost 3 bases, and 2 bases stayed unmatched. Germline V gene sequence: CDR1 LNHNV, CDR2 YYDKDF (reference sequence). DNA of the CDR3: TGTGCCACCAGCAGACAGGGGGCCGACTATGGCTACACCTTC. This codes for CATSRQGADYGYTF.